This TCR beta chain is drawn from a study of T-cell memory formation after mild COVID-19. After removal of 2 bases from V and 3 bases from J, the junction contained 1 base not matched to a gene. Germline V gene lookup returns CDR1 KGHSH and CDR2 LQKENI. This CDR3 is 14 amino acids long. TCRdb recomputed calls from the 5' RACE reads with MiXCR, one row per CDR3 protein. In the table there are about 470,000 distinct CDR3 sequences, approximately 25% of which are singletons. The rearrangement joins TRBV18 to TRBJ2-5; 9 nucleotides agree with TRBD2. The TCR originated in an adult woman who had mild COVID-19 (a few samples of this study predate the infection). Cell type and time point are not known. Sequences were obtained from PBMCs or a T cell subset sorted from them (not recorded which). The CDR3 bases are TGTGCCAGCTCACCAAGACTAGCGGAAGAGACCCAGTACTTC. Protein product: CASSPRLAEETQYF.